Below are 18 T cell receptor beta chains sequenced from a single sample in a study of glioma-infiltrating T cells. The iRepertoire nested amplicon-rescue multiplex PCR amplified TCR alpha and beta CDR3s from RNA. TCRdb re-derived calls from the multiplex PCR reads in MiXCR, one entry per CDR3 protein. The sample has about 140,000 distinct CDR3 sequences, roughly 43% seen once. Sequences were obtained from glioma tissue, nonneoplastic brain tissue, or PBMCs (not recorded which). These receptors were collected from a human donor with low-grade glioma or glioblastoma, undergoing nonglioma brain surgery, or in good health (not recorded which).

There are a few counts of this clonotype. The chain combines TRBV27 with TRBJ2-7; possibly TRBD1 for D (6 bases). V was cut by 3 bases and J by 3 bases, with 12 bases left in between. The CDR3 contains 14 residues. Germline CDR1 MNHEY, CDR2 SMNVEV (reference sequence). The CDR3 region is CASSFSRGNYEQYF. CDR3 sequence (DNA): TGTGCCAGCAGTTTTTCCAGGGGTAACTACGAGCAGTACTTC.

The gene calls are TRBV19 and TRBJ2-5, with D unclear. CDR3 length equals 15 residues. V was cut by 2 bases and J by 2 bases, with 12 bases left in between. From germline, CDR1 is LNHDA and CDR2 SQIVND (reference sequence). The CDR3 region is CASSIWFGYQETQYF. The CDR3 DNA reads TGTGCCAGTAGTATATGGTTCGGATATCAAGAGACCCAGTACTTC.

The rearrangement uses TRBV19 and TRBJ1-2; D might be TRBD1 (5 bases). The length of the CDR3 is 14 residues. Germline V gene sequence: CDR1 LNHDA, CDR2 SQIVND (reference sequence). Trimming left V 6 bases short and J 5 bases short, with 16 bases between. Here the CDR3 reads CASRRDSPLYGYTF. DNA of the CDR3: TGTGCCAGTAGACGGGACTCTCCGCTTTATGGCTACACCTTC.

This clonotype has a count of ten or more. The genes are TRBV6-6 and TRBJ1-4; D gene uncertain. V lost 0 bases, J lost 0 bases, and 8 bases lay in between. CDR3 size: 16 residues. Germline V gene data show CDR1 as MNHNY and CDR2 as SVGAGI (reference sequence). CDR3 protein: CASSYSRPATNEKLFF. CDR3 DNA: TGTGCCAGCAGTTACTCCCGGCCTGCAACTAATGAAAAACTGTTTTTT.

Many counts were recorded for this clonotype. V usage is TRBV2 and J usage is TRBJ2-7; possible D gene TRBD1, 7 bases. Germline V gene sequence: CDR1 SNHLY, CDR2 FYNNEI. Trimming removed 6 bases at V and 5 bases at J, with 20 bases between. The CDR3 is 15 amino acids. CDR3 in DNA: TGTGCCAGCAGGGCGGGACAGACGGATTTCCACGAGCAGTACTTC. This encodes CASRAGQTDFHEQYF.

The chain carries TRBV4-1 and TRBJ1-5; TRBD1 is a possible D gene (6 bases). The CDR3 runs 18 residues. V shed 0 bases and J shed 7 bases, with 22 bases lying between them. Per germline, CDR1 MGHRA and CDR2 YSYEKL. The chain's CDR3 is CASSQEGGQRGLRQPQHF. The CDR3 DNA follows: TGCGCCAGCAGCCAAGAAGGCGGACAGAGAGGCTTAAGACAGCCCCAGCATTTT.

The V and J genes are TRBV6-2 or TRBV6-3 and TRBJ1-2; 7 nucleotides line up with TRBD1. CDR1 and CDR2 (germline): MNHEY, SVGEGT. The CDR3 is made up of 15 amino acids. The junction had 3 bases not matched to a gene; V was cut back by 0 bases and J by 2 bases. CDR3 nucleotide sequence: TGTGCCAGCAGTTACTCGGACAGGAGGAACTATGGCTACACCTTC. Its translation: CASSYSDRRNYGYTF.

The rearrangement links TRBV20-1 to TRBJ2-5; tentatively, D is TRBD1 or TRBD2 (5 bases each). CDR1 is DFQATT and CDR2 is SNEGSKA in the germline V gene (reference sequence). Trimming pared 1 base from V and 5 bases from J, leaving 11 bases between. The CDR3 is 13 amino acids. CDR3 bases: TGCAGTGCTAGAGTTTTGGGGGTGGAGACCCAGTACTTC. Residues: CSARVLGVETQYF.

The J gene is TRBJ2-7, the V gene TRBV2; 10 bases are a match to TRBD1. Unmatched junction bases numbered 5, after V lost 5 bases and J lost 7 bases. The germline gives CDR1 SNHLY, CDR2 FYNNEI. The CDR3 contains 13 residues. CDR3 sequence (DNA): TGTGCCAGCAGTAATGGACAGGGGGGAGAGCAGTACTTC. This sequence encodes CASSNGQGGEQYF.

The V and J genes are TRBV20-1 and TRBJ2-3, with D possibly being TRBD1 (5 bases). The CDR3 totals 13 residues. The V end lost 0 bases, the J end lost 5 bases, and 9 bases lay between the germline ends. Germline CDR1 and CDR2: DFQATT and SNEGSKA (reference sequence). The DNA for the CDR3 is TGCAGTGCTAGAGATCTAGGGGTAGATACGCAGTATTTT. This encodes CSARDLGVDTQYF.

The rearrangement links TRBV2 to TRBJ2-7; 7 bases are a match to TRBD1. This CDR3 has 13 residues. The J segment lost 3 bases and the V segment lost 9 bases, leaving 8 bases of the junction unmatched. Germline lookup yields CDR1 SNHLY and CDR2 FYNNEI. CDR3 coding DNA: TGTGCCAGTAGGCCCGGGACAGACTACGAGCAGTACTTC. This encodes CASRPGTDYEQYF. Full variable domain (outside the CDR3, taken from reference TRBV2 and TRBJ2-7): EPEVTQTPSHQVTQMGQEVILRCVPISNHLYFYWYRQILGQKVEFLVSFYNNEISEKSEIFDDQFSVERPDGSNFTLKIRSTKLEDSAMYFCASRPGTDYEQYFGPGTRLTVT.

The gene calls are TRBV20-1 and TRBJ2-2, with TRBD1 matching over 9 bases. There are 15 residues in the CDR3. Germline loops: CDR1 DFQATT, CDR2 SNEGSKA (reference sequence). V shed 5 bases, J shed 6 bases, and the junction held 10 bases outside the gene matches. In DNA form, the CDR3 reads TGCAGTGCTCCCGGGACAGGGATGGTAGCCGGGGAGCTGTTTTTT. It encodes CSAPGTGMVAGELFF.

This clonotype was found a few times. A junction boundary mismatches the germline segment, possibly from a read error. V usage is TRBV2 and J usage is TRBJ1-6; D ambiguous. The CDR3 contains 14 residues. The germline V gene has CDR1 SNHLY and CDR2 FYNNEI. CDR3 amino acids: CASSLEGLSYEQYF. CDR3 bases: TGTGCCAGCAGTTTAGAGGGTCTTTCCTACGAGCAGTACTTT.

Here the CDR3 reads CSASPLNRDLTDTQYF. For the CDR3, the DNA is TGCAGTGCTAGCCCGCTAAACAGGGATTTGACAGATACGCAGTATTTT. The chain joins TRBV20-1 to TRBJ2-3; a possible D gene is TRBD1 (6 bases). V lost 3 bases, J lost 3 bases, and 19 bases lay in between. Germline V gene sequence: CDR1 DFQATT, CDR2 SNEGSKA (reference sequence). This CDR3 has 16 residues.

With respect to this clonotype: A much larger clonotype is one base distant, so this may be a read error. This chain joins TRBV4-2 and TRBJ2-3; D ambiguous. From germline, CDR1 is LGHNA and CDR2 YNFKEQ. This CDR3 has 14 residues. Here the CDR3 reads CASSQERHTDKQYF. CDR3 in DNA: TGTGCCAGCAGCCAAGAAAGACACACAGATAAGCAGTATTTT.

A note on this clonotype: The junction shows a germline mismatch at one end, possibly a read error. The chain links TRBV20-1 to TRBJ1-2; 9 nucleotides align to TRBD1. Germline-derived CDR1 and CDR2 are DFQATT and SNEGSKA (reference sequence). This CDR3 spans 13 amino acids. The DNA for the CDR3 is TGCAGTGCTGATTGGACAGGGGCAAATGGCTGCACCTTC. Protein: CSADWTGANGCTF.

The V and J genes are TRBV20-1 and TRBJ1-5; D is ambiguous. Germline V gene data show CDR1 as DFQATT and CDR2 as SNEGSKA (reference sequence). The CDR3 loop spans 13 amino acids. V was shortened by 2 bases and J by 3 bases, with 8 bases between the two germline ends. Here the CDR3 reads CSARRELNQPQHF. In nucleotides, the CDR3 is TGCAGTGCTAGACGGGAACTCAATCAGCCCCAGCATTTT.

The genes are TRBV12-3 or TRBV12-4 and TRBJ1-5; weak D call: TRBD1 (5 bases). The CDR3 sequence is 15 residues long. Trimming removed 3 bases at V and 2 bases at J, with 11 bases between. The CDR3 DNA follows: TGTGCCAGCAGTTTGGGGGGAAGTGGCAATCAGCCCCAGCATTTT. This sequence encodes CASSLGGSGNQPQHF.